Detailed here is one TCR beta chain. Its cognate antigen is unknown. CDR1 is SGHNT, CDR2 YYREEE, per germline (reference sequence). The J segment lost 7 bases and the V segment lost 4 bases, leaving 13 bases of the junction unmatched. The CDR3 totals 15 residues. This sample was taken from a study of identifying expanded T cells in peripheral blood. No infections or other immune events were documented during collection. TCRdb's copy holds only in-frame clones and misses some; the assay was immunoSEQ multiplex PCR. Counted here are 120,000 or so clones, approximately 84% occurring once; the ten biggest clones make up approximately 3%. Study results and caveats: Clone count variance between roughly 2-week samples rose with total template count. Differentially abundant clones: about 1.2 between replicates, 16.4 at around 14 days, around 19 at four.

The receptor's source is a person aged 18 to 75 in good health. J is TRBJ1-2 and V is TRBV5-4; TRBD1 matches at 7 bases. The specimen sequenced was blood. The CDR3, as DNA: TGTGCCAGCAGCCCTGGACAGGAAAGGCGCATTGGCTACACCTTC. Translation: CASSPGQERRIGYTF.